Described below is a single TCR beta chain sequence and its context. Its antigen is undetermined. These data originate in a study of STAT3 mutations in large granular lymphocyte leukemia. General study results and limits: Some patients had dominant TCR clones larger than their STAT3 mutant burden. At least one immunodominant TCR beta clonotype appeared in every T-cell large granular lymphocyte leukemia patient.

Unmatched junction bases numbered 3, after V lost 8 bases and J lost 3 bases. Germline assignment: CDR1 ENHRY and CDR2 SYGVKD. The CDR3 contains 13 residues. Sequencing used immunoSEQ multiplex PCR; TCRdb keeps in-frame clones, though not all of them. Here the sample spans approximately 45,000 clones, roughly 77% being singletons. Sequenced sample: PBMCs. The clonotype originates from a human donor with T large granular lymphocyte leukemia. Some clones in this sample may be carry-over from other donors' samples. This sequence joins TRBV10-3 and TRBJ2-3; 9 positions agree with TRBD1. The CDR3 sequence is CAIGGTGTDTQYF. CDR3 coding DNA: TGTGCCATCGGAGGGACAGGGACAGATACGCAGTATTTT.